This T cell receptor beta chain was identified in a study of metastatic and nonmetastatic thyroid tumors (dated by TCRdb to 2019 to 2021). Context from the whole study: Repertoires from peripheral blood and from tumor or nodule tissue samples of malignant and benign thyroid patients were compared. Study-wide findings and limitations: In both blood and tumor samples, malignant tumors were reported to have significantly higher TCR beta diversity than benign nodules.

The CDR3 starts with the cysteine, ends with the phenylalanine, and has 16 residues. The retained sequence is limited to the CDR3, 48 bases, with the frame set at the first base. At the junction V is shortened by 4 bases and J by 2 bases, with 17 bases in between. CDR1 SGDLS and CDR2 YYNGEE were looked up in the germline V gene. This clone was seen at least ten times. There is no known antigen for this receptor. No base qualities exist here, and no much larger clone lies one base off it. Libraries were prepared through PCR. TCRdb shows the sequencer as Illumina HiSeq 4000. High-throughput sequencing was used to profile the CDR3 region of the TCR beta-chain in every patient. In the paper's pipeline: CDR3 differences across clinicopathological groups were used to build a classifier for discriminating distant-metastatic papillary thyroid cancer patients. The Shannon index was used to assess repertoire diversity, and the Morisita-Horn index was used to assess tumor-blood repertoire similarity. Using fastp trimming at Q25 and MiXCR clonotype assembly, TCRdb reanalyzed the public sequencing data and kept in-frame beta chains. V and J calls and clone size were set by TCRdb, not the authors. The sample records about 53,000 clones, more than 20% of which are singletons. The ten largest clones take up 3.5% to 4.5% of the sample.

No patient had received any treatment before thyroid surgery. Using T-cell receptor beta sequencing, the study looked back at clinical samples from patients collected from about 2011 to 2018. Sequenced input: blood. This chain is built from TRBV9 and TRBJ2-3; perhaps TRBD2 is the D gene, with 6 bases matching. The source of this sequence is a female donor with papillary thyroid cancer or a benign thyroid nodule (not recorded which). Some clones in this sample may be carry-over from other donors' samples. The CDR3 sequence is CASSSPSRDFTDTQYF. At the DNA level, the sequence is TGTGCCAGCAGCTCTCCCTCCCGGGACTTCACAGATACGCAGTATTTT.